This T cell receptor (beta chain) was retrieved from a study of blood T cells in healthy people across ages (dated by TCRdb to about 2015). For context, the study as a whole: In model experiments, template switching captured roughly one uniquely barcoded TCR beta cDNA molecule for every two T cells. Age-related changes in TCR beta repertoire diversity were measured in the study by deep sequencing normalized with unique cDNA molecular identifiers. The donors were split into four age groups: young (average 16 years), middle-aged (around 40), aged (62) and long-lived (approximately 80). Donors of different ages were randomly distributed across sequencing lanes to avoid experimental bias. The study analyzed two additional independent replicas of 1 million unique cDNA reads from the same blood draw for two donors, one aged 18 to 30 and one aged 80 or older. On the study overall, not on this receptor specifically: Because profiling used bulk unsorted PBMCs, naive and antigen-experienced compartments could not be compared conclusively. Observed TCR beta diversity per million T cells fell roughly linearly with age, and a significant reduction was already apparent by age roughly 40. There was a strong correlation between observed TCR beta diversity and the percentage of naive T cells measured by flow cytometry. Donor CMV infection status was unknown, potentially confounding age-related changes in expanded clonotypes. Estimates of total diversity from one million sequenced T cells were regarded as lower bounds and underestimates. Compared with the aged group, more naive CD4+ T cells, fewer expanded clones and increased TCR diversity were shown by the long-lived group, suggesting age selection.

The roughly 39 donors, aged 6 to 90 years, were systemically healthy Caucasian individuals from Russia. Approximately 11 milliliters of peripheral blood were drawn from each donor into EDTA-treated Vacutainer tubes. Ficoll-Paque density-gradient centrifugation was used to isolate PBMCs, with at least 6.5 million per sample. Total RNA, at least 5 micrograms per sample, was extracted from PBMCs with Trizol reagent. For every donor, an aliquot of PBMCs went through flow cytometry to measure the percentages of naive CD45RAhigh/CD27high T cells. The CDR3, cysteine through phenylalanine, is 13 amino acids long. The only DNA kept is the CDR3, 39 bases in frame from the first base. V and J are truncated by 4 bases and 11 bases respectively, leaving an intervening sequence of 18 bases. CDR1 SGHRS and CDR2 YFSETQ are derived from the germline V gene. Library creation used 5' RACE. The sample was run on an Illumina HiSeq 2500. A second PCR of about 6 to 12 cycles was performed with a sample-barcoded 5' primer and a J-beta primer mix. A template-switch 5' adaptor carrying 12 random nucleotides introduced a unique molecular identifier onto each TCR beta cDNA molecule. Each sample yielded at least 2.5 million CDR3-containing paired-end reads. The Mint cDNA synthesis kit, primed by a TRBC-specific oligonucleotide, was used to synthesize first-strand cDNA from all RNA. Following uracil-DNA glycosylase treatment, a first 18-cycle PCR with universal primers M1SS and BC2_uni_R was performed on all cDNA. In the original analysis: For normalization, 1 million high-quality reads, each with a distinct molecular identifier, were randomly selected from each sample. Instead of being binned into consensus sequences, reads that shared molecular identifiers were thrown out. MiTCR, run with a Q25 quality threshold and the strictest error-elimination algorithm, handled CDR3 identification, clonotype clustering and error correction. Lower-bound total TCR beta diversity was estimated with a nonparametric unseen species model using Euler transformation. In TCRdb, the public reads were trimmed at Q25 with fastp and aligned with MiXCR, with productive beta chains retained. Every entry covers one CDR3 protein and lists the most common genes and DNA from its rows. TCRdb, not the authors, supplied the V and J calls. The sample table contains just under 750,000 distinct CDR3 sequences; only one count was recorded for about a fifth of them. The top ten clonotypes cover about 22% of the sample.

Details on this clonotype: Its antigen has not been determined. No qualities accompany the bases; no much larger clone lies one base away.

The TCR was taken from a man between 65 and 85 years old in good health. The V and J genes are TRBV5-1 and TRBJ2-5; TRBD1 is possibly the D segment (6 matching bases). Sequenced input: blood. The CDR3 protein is CASSADSSYGQYF. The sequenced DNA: TGCGCCAGCAGCGCGGACAGCTCCTACGGGCAGTACTTC.